Here is one T cell receptor beta chain with its context. Its antigen is still unknown. This table comes from immunoSEQ multiplex PCR, and its TCRdb copy is limited to in-frame clones, with some not included. The repertoire holds 2,500,000 or so clones, approximately 93% seen once, with 0.35% to 0.45% in the top ten. Each sample came from a Caucasian adult donor living in Nashville, Tennessee. The CDR3 has 19 residues. V lost 2 bases to trimming and J lost 0 bases; unmatched junction nucleotides: 4. The germline V gene has CDR1 LGHNA and CDR2 YNFKEQ. This entry comes from a study of shared clonotypes between healthy human individuals. Study-level background: Per donor, three plates held CD4 naive cells, three held CD4 memory, two held CD8 naive and one held CD8 memory.

Whole-study findings and limits: In contrast to clonotypes shared by all four donors, non-shared clonotypes had lower generation probabilities.

This chain joins TRBV4-2 and TRBJ2-2; 15 positions agree with TRBD2. The receptor was isolated from a man aged 18 to 30 in good health. Some clones in this sample may be carry-over from other donors' samples. The sample taken for sequencing was naive CD4+ T cells from PBMCs. The subset is: CD45RA+ positively selected. DNA for the CDR3: TGTGCCAGCAGCCAATACGGACTAGCGGGAGGGCCGAACACCGGGGAGCTGTTTTTT. Translated: CASSQYGLAGGPNTGELFF.